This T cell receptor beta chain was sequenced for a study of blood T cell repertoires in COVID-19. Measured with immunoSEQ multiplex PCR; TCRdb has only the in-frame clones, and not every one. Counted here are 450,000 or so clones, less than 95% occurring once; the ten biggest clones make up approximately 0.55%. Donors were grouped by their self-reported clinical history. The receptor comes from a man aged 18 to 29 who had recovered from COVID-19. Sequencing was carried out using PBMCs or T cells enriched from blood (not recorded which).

CDR3 sequence (DNA): TGCAGCGTGAATCTCGGGACTTATGGCTACACCTTC. This gives the protein CSVNLGTYGYTF. The J gene is TRBJ1-2, the V gene TRBV29-1; D might be TRBD1 (5 bases). This CDR3 is built from 12 residues. The ends were cut back, 6 bases at V and 5 bases at J, with 13 bases in the middle. CDR1 SQVTM and CDR2 ANQGSEA come from the germline V gene.